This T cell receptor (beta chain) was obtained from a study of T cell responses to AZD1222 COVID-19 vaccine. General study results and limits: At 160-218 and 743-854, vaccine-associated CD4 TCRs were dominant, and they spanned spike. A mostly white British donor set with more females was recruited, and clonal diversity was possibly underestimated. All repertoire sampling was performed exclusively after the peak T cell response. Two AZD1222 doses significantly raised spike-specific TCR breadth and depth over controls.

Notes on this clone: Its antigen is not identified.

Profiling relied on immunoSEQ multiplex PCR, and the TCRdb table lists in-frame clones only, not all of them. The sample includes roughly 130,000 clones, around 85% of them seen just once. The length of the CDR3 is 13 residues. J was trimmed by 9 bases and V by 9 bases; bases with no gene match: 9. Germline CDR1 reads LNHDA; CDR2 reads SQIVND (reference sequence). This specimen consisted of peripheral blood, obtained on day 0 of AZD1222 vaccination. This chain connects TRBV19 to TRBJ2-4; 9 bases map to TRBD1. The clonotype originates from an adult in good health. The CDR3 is CASSPGQGSIQYF. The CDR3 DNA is TGTGCCAGCAGTCCGGGACAGGGCAGCATTCAGTACTTC.